This entry features one T cell receptor beta chain sequence. Its antigen is unidentified. Time point reported: patch test 1, 2 weeks after DPC sensitization. Treatment here: therapeutic diphenylcyclopropenone sensitization with weekly scalp DPC. In every case, blood was obtained before the patch test was applied. These data originate in a study of human T cells and chemical hapten exposure. Study results and limitations: TCRs at a frequency above 1 in 1000 stayed unchanged with DPC sensitization.

Between the trimmed V and J ends, which lost 3 bases and 2 bases, there was a span of 11 bases. Per the germline V gene, CDR1 is SEHNR and CDR2 is FQNEAQ (reference sequence). The CDR3 runs to 14 residues. The library labeled individual cDNA molecules by adding unique molecular identifiers to them. TCRdb itself ran the RACE reads through MiXCR, one entry per CDR3 protein. The sample has 75,000 to 100,000 distinct CDR3 sequences, around 12% seen once. The V and J genes are TRBV7-9 and TRBJ2-7; D call uncertain. Sequencing used whole blood, obtained in connection with sensitization to the hapten diphenylcyclopropenone (DPC). This TCR was recovered from a woman between 40 and 55 years old with alopecia areata. Some clones in this sample may be carry-over from other donors' samples. In nucleotides, the CDR3 is TGTGCCAGCAGCTTGGCTGCTGATGCCTACGAGCAGTACTTC. It encodes CASSLAADAYEQYF. The full variable domain, rest sourced from reference TRBV7-9 and TRBJ2-7, is DTGVSQNPRHKITKRGQNVTFRCDPISEHNRLYWYRQTLGQGPEFLTYFQNEAQLEKSRLLSDRFSAERPKGSFSTLEIQRTEQGDSAMYLCASSLAADAYEQYFGPGTRLTVT.